A single sample gave rise to the 30 T cell receptor beta chains below, sequenced in a study of naive and memory T cell subsets. Study outcomes and limitations: Possibly reflecting memory cells re-expressing CD45RA, a few larger clonotypes occurred in naive repertoires, especially CD8.

Which antigens these TCRs recognize remains unknown. Both TRBC1 and TRBC2 were covered by a beta constant-region primer of two equimolar oligonucleotides. Nested alpha and beta constant-region primers with the SP2 primer drove four PCR rounds on ligated cDNA. TCRdb fed the UMI-ligation and nested PCR reads into MiXCR, producing one record per CDR3 protein. The data contain roughly 140,000 distinct CDR3 sequences, approximately 20% of them singletons. The specimen was naive CD8+ T cells from blood. These receptors all stem from a human donor in good health.

This clonotype was counted between two and nine times. J is TRBJ2-1 and V is TRBV6-5; 7 bases map to TRBD2. The germline gives CDR1 MNHEY, CDR2 SVGAGI. The CDR3 is made up of 14 amino acids. V lost 3 bases, J lost 3 bases, and 2 bases stayed unmatched. DNA of the CDR3: TGTGCCAGCAGTTATGGGACTATCTACAATGAGCAGTTCTTC. Translation gives CASSYGTIYNEQFF.

The chain carries TRBV27 and TRBJ2-1; 12 bases are shared with TRBD2. The CDR3 has 15 amino acids. Germline values: CDR1 MNHEY, CDR2 SMNVEV (reference sequence). The J segment lost 6 bases and the V segment lost 3 bases, leaving 3 bases of the junction unmatched. The CDR3 is CASSLSSGRANEQFF. The CDR3 DNA follows: TGTGCCAGCAGTTTGTCTAGCGGGAGGGCCAATGAGCAGTTCTTC.

The chain uses TRBV27 and TRBJ2-1, with D possibly TRBD1 on 5 matching bases. Trimming cost V 6 bases and J 0 bases, with 12 bases left between them. Germline V gives CDR1 MNHEY, CDR2 SMNVEV (reference sequence). The CDR3 has 15 amino acids. This chain's CDR3 is CASSLRVSSYNEQFF. In DNA form, the CDR3 reads TGTGCCAGCAGCCTCAGGGTTAGCTCCTACAATGAGCAGTTCTTC.

This clonotype has more than one count but fewer than ten. J is TRBJ2-2 and V is TRBV30, with 8 bases matching TRBD2. The V and J ends lost 0 bases and 3 bases, in that order; junction bases with no gene match: 6. CDR3 length equals 16 residues. From germline, CDR1 is GTSNPN and CDR2 SVGIG (reference sequence). This CDR3 reads CAWSVRGTSYTGELFF. The DNA for the CDR3 is TGTGCCTGGAGTGTACGGGGGACTAGTTACACCGGGGAGCTGTTTTTT.

A few counts support this clonotype. This chain links TRBV12-3 or TRBV12-4 with TRBJ2-5, with a tentative D call TRBD2 (6 bases). V shed 3 bases and J shed 3 bases, with 11 bases lying between them. This CDR3 contains 14 residues. CDR3 DNA sequence: TGTGCCAGCAGTTTTGGCGGGGAAAAAGAGACCCAGTACTTC. Translated, it gives CASSFGGEKETQYF.

J is TRBJ2-1 and V is TRBV28; 10 bases align to TRBD2. Germline trimming cut 5 bases from V and 1 base from J; bases unmatched to any gene: 5. The V gene's germline CDR1 is MDHEN and CDR2 SYDVKM. The CDR3 spans 16 residues. The CDR3 reads CASSKLAGFSYNEQFF. The CDR3 DNA sequence: TGTGCCAGCAGTAAACTAGCGGGGTTTTCCTACAATGAGCAGTTCTTC. The full variable domain, with the rest looked up from reference TRBV28 and TRBJ2-1, is DVKVTQSSRYLVKRTGEKVFLECVQDMDHENMFWYRQDPGLGLRLIYFSYDVKMKEKGDIPEGYSVSREKKERFSLILESASTNQTSMYLCASSKLAGFSYNEQFFGPGTRLTVL.

The J gene is TRBJ2-1, the V gene TRBV7-9; 8 positions agree with TRBD2. Germline CDR1 is SEHNR and CDR2 is FQNEAQ (reference sequence). The CDR3 runs to 20 residues. J was trimmed by 3 bases and V by 5 bases; bases with no gene match: 21. CDR3 in amino acids: CASSHPLPRGGAGDYNEQFF. The CDR3 DNA follows: TGTGCCAGCAGCCATCCTCTACCACGGGGGGGAGCGGGAGACTACAATGAGCAGTTCTTC.

This clonotype was picked up many times. The rearrangement uses TRBV15 and TRBJ2-3; 7 nucleotides line up with TRBD2. Unmatched junction bases numbered 11, after V lost 5 bases and J lost 6 bases. Germline V gene lookup returns CDR1 LNHNV and CDR2 YYDKDF (reference sequence). The CDR3 sequence is 15 residues long. The CDR3 is CATSAWDYDTDTQYF. CDR3 in DNA: TGTGCCACCAGCGCCTGGGACTACGATACGGATACGCAGTATTTT. Using reference TRBV15 and TRBJ2-3 for the parts outside the CDR3, the full variable domain is DAMVIQNPRYQVTQFGKPVTLSCSQTLNHNVMYWYQQKSSQAPKLLFHYYDKDFNNEADTPDNFQSRRPNTSFCFLDIRSPGLGDTAMYLCATSAWDYDTDTQYFGPGTRLTVL.

A few counts support this clonotype. The rearrangement uses TRBV28 and TRBJ2-2; the match to TRBD2 covers 10 bases. In germline, CDR1 is MDHEN, CDR2 SYDVKM. This CDR3 spans 20 amino acids. The trim removed 1 base at V and 2 bases at J, leaving 13 bases unmatched. As DNA, the CDR3 is TGTGCCAGCAGTTTATTTTCCGGTCTAGCGGGAGTTTATAACACCGGGGAGCTGTTTTTT. Protein: CASSLFSGLAGVYNTGELFF.

The gene calls are TRBV2 and TRBJ2-1; 11 bases map to TRBD2. Germline V gene sequence: CDR1 SNHLY, CDR2 FYNNEI. V gave up 7 bases and J gave up 7 bases; unmatched junction bases: 9. CDR3 size: 15 residues. The CDR3 region is CASTQTSGSKNEQFF. DNA for the CDR3: TGTGCCAGCACCCAAACTAGCGGGAGTAAGAATGAGCAGTTCTTC.

This clonotype was picked up a small number of times. The genes are TRBV6-5 and TRBJ2-1, with 9 bases identical to TRBD2. V lost 7 bases, J lost 8 bases, and 15 bases stayed unmatched. The CDR3 runs 16 residues. From germline, CDR1 is MNHEY and CDR2 SVGAGI. DNA of the CDR3: TGTGCCAGCACTAAGTTTTTAGCGGGAGCGGGGGATGAGCAGTTCTTC. It encodes CASTKFLAGAGDEQFF.

The J gene is TRBJ2-1, the V gene TRBV7-8; TRBD1 matches 7 bases. CDR3 length: 15 residues. The V segment lost 5 bases and the J segment 3 bases; nucleotides outside the gene matches: 7. Germline V CDR1 and CDR2: SGHVS, FQNEAQ. The chain's CDR3 is CASSTGTAIYNEQFF. The CDR3 DNA reads TGTGCCAGCAGCACCGGGACAGCTATCTACAATGAGCAGTTCTTC.

The chain combines TRBV27 with TRBJ2-1; D remains unclear. V was trimmed by 11 bases and J by 4 bases, leaving 18 bases between them. The CDR3 extends over 14 amino acids. Germline V gives CDR1 MNHEY, CDR2 SMNVEV (reference sequence). CDR3 in DNA: TGTGCCGCACGCAGTTTATCTATATACAATGAGCAGTTCTTC. It translates to CAARSLSIYNEQFF.

This chain joins TRBV28 and TRBJ1-5, with D unresolved. CDR3 length: 11 residues. Germline V gives CDR1 MDHEN, CDR2 SYDVKM. V was cut by 5 bases and J by 5 bases, with 4 bases left in between. The CDR3 is CASSQYQPQHF. CDR3 sequence (DNA): TGTGCCAGCAGTCAGTATCAGCCCCAGCATTTT. Full variable domain (rest looked up from reference TRBV28 and TRBJ1-5): DVKVTQSSRYLVKRTGEKVFLECVQDMDHENMFWYRQDPGLGLRLIYFSYDVKMKEKGDIPEGYSVSREKKERFSLILESASTNQTSMYLCASSQYQPQHFGDGTRLSIL.

A few counts support this clonotype. The rearrangement uses TRBV27 and TRBJ2-7; D ambiguous. This CDR3 spans 12 amino acids. V lost 3 bases, J lost 6 bases, and 9 bases lay in between. Germline V gene lookup returns CDR1 MNHEY and CDR2 SMNVEV (reference sequence). The CDR3 loop is CASSLNGAEQYF. The CDR3, as DNA: TGTGCCAGCAGTTTGAATGGTGCCGAGCAGTACTTC.

The V and J genes are TRBV28 and TRBJ2-5; D is possibly TRBD2 (5 bases). V lost 5 bases and J lost 4, with 11 bases in between. CDR3 length: 13 residues. The germline CDR1 and CDR2 sequences are MDHEN and SYDVKM. The CDR3 DNA follows: TGTGCCAGCAGTCGGACTGTAGGAGAGACCCAGTACTTC. Its translation: CASSRTVGETQYF.

This clonotype was seen a handful of times. V is TRBV27 and J is TRBJ2-1; D is uncertain. CDR1 MNHEY and CDR2 SMNVEV come from the germline V gene (reference sequence). CDR3 size: 15 residues. V lost 10 bases to trimming and J lost 2 bases, with 18 bases between them. The CDR3 loop reads CATGDAVHTYNEQFF. The CDR3 DNA reads TGTGCCACCGGAGACGCCGTGCACACCTACAATGAGCAGTTCTTC.

The chain combines TRBV3-1 with TRBJ1-2, with D tentatively TRBD1 (5 bases). The V and J ends lost 4 bases and 4 bases respectively, with 13 bases between them. The CDR3 contains 14 residues. The germline V gene encodes CDR1 LGHDT and CDR2 YNNKEL (reference sequence). The CDR3 protein is CASSPFRGGYGYTF. As DNA, the CDR3 is TGTGCCAGCAGCCCATTCCGGGGGGGCTATGGCTACACCTTC.

V is TRBV27 and J is TRBJ2-7; D perhaps matches TRBD2 (5 bases). The CDR3 is made up of 13 amino acids. V was pared by 8 bases and J by 3 bases, with 14 bases between. Germline CDR1 reads MNHEY; CDR2 reads SMNVEV (reference sequence). The chain's CDR3 is CASATGFNYEQYF. The CDR3, as DNA: TGTGCCAGCGCGACGGGGTTCAACTACGAGCAGTACTTC.

The V and J genes are TRBV11-2 and TRBJ1-2; the D is unclear. Trimming stripped 2 bases from V and 8 bases from J, with 21 bases between. Germline CDR1 and CDR2: SGHAT and FQNNGV. This CDR3 has 16 residues. CDR3 nucleotide sequence: TGTGCCAGCAGCTTAATTGGAGGGTCTATAGTCGGAGGCTACACCTTC. Translating gives CASSLIGGSIVGGYTF.

This clonotype was seen a handful of times. The V call is TRBV19, the J call TRBJ2-7; D unclear. Germline V gene lookup returns CDR1 LNHDA and CDR2 SQIVND (reference sequence). The V and J ends lost 0 bases and 2 bases respectively, with 5 bases between them. CDR3 size: 13 residues. CDR3 nucleotide sequence: TGTGCCAGTAGTATAGACCCCACCTACGAGCAGTACTTC. Translation: CASSIDPTYEQYF. The full variable domain, its missing parts supplied by reference TRBV19 and TRBJ2-7, is DGGITQSPKYLFRKEGQNVTLSCEQNLNHDAMYWYRQDPGQGLRLIYYSQIVNDFQKGDIAEGYSVSREKKESFPLTVTSAQKNPTAFYLCASSIDPTYEQYFGPGTRLTVT.

This clonotype was found a few times. The gene calls are TRBV6-1 and TRBJ1-1; 8 bases fit TRBD1. CDR3 size: 12 residues. The J segment lost 10 bases and the V segment lost 3 bases, leaving 4 bases of the junction unmatched. Looked up from germline, CDR1 is MNHNS and CDR2 is SASEGT. The CDR3 protein is CASSEDRERAFF. DNA for the CDR3: TGTGCCAGCAGTGAGGACAGGGAACGAGCTTTCTTT.

This clonotype was counted only a few times. The V and J genes are TRBV7-9 and TRBJ1-4; D uncertain. Germline-derived CDR1 and CDR2 are SEHNR and FQNEAQ (reference sequence). The CDR3 is 13 amino acids. The ends were cut back, 4 bases at V and 5 bases at J, with 8 bases in the middle. In DNA, the CDR3 is TGTGCCAGCAGCTCAATGATAAATGAAAAACTGTTTTTT. Amino acid sequence: CASSSMINEKLFF.

This clonotype was seen a few times. V is TRBV4-1 and J is TRBJ1-2; D ambiguous. The germline V gene has CDR1 MGHRA and CDR2 YSYEKL. This CDR3 contains 13 residues. V lost 1 base and J 7 bases, leaving 10 bases between the germline ends. The CDR3 DNA reads as TGCGCCAGCAGCCAAGCCAATTTGGGTGGCTACACCTTC. This translates into CASSQANLGGYTF.

This chain links TRBV12-3 or TRBV12-4 with TRBJ2-6; no clear D gene. Between the trimmed V and J ends, which lost 1 base and 2 bases, there was a span of 9 bases. This CDR3 region has 16 residues. This chain's CDR3 is CASSLDRAPGANVLTF. As DNA, the CDR3 is TGTGCCAGCAGTTTAGACCGAGCTCCTGGGGCCAACGTCCTGACTTTC.

The genes are TRBV19 and TRBJ1-2; D not resolved. The CDR3 spans 13 residues. The germline V and J ends were trimmed by 3 bases and 2 bases, with 7 bases remaining between them. Germline CDR1 and CDR2: LNHDA and SQIVND (reference sequence). The CDR3 sequence: CASSIVTNYGYTF. CDR3 DNA sequence: TGTGCCAGTAGTATCGTGACCAACTATGGCTACACCTTC.

This clonotype showed up just a few times. The chain uses TRBV28 and TRBJ2-3; maybe TRBD2 (5 bases). Germline loops: CDR1 MDHEN, CDR2 SYDVKM. Between the trimmed V and J ends, which lost 7 bases and 2 bases, there was a span of 16 bases. The CDR3 has 15 amino acids. The DNA for the CDR3 is TGTGCCAGCAAACTCGCTTGGCTAGCCACAGATACGCAGTATTTT. It is translated as CASKLAWLATDTQYF. Together with reference TRBV28 and TRBJ2-3, the CDR3 gives the full variable domain: DVKVTQSSRYLVKRTGEKVFLECVQDMDHENMFWYRQDPGLGLRLIYFSYDVKMKEKGDIPEGYSVSREKKERFSLILESASTNQTSMYLCASKLAWLATDTQYFGPGTRLTVL.

This clonotype was counted a few times. The chain carries TRBV7-9 and TRBJ1-2; possible D gene TRBD1, 6 bases. Germline V CDR1 and CDR2: SEHNR, FQNEAQ (reference sequence). Trimming took off 0 bases at V and 3 bases at J, with 11 bases between the two ends. The CDR3 runs 15 residues. The CDR3 here is CASSLAQGEHYGYTF. CDR3 sequence (DNA): TGTGCCAGCAGCTTAGCACAGGGTGAGCACTATGGCTACACCTTC.

This chain joins TRBV7-8 and TRBJ2-2, with TRBD2 identical over 12 bases. Germline loops: CDR1 SGHVS, CDR2 FQNEAQ. V lost 0 bases, J lost 3 bases, and 2 bases stayed unmatched. The CDR3 sequence is 17 residues long. CDR3 amino acids: CASSLALAGGDTGELFF. The CDR3 DNA follows: TGTGCCAGCAGCTTAGCGCTAGCGGGAGGGGACACCGGGGAGCTGTTTTTT.

This clonotype was picked up a small number of times. Here the CDR3 reads CASSLWDWRTDTQYF. The CDR3 DNA reads TGTGCCAGCAGCTTGTGGGACTGGCGCACAGATACGCAGTATTTT. The chain is built from TRBV5-6 and TRBJ2-3, with a possible D match to TRBD2 (6 bases). V was pared by 1 base and J by 1 base, with 10 bases between. The CDR3 sequence is 15 residues long. Germline loops: CDR1 SGHDT, CDR2 YYEEEE.